The 19 T cell receptor beta chains presented below share a single source sample, sequenced in a study of T cell responses to AZD1222 COVID-19 vaccine (dated by TCRdb to 2020 to 2023). Library preparation used the immunoSEQ multiplex PCR assay. TCRdb retrieved this table from immuneACCESS and kept in-frame rearrangements only. Not all clones are present; in checked studies, unresolved V genes account for under half, and no reason is known for the remainder. The sample table contains around 70,000 clones; only one count was recorded for nearly 90% of them. The biggest ten clones account for under 1.5% of the sample. The meaning of the sample's time point label: about 28 days (+/-7) after the second vaccine dose. This sample comprised peripheral blood, obtained 28 days after the second AZD1222 dose. These TCRs come from an adult who received the AZD1222 COVID-19 vaccine.

V gene TRBV6-5 combines with J gene TRBJ1-1, with no clear D. The germline V gene has CDR1 MNHEY and CDR2 SVGAGI. The V gene lost 6 bases and the J gene lost 1 base, with 9 bases spanning the gap. The CDR3 sequence is 13 residues long. The CDR3 sequence is CASRDVRNTEAFF. The CDR3 region has the DNA TGTGCCAGCAGGGATGTCCGGAACACTGAAGCTTTCTTT.

CDR3 coding DNA: TGTGCCAGCAGTTCTTCCGGGACGGCGAGCGGCTACACCTTC. As protein: CASSSSGTASGYTF. V usage is TRBV27 and J usage is TRBJ1-2; perhaps TRBD1 as D (5 bases). This CDR3 is 14 amino acids long. The ends were cut back, 4 bases at V and 8 bases at J, with 17 bases in the middle. Germline CDR1 and CDR2: MNHEY and SMNVEV (reference sequence).

V gene TRBV5-1 combines with J gene TRBJ2-1; D possibly corresponds to TRBD2 (6 bases). Germline V gene sequence: CDR1 SGHRS, CDR2 YFSETQ. V was pared by 2 bases and J by 6 bases, with 15 bases between. CDR3 length: 15 amino acids. Here the CDR3 reads CASSFTGAIGNEQFF. CDR3 nucleotides: TGCGCCAGCAGCTTCACGGGAGCGATAGGCAATGAGCAGTTCTTC.

This sequence joins TRBV7-2 and TRBJ1-4, with D possibly matching TRBD1 (5 bases). Germline CDR1 reads SGHTA; CDR2 reads FQGNSA. V was trimmed by 2 bases and J by 10 bases, leaving 14 bases between them. The CDR3 is 14 residues long. CDR3 nucleotides: TGTGCCAGCAGCTTAACGGGGGAACTCGGAAAACTGTTTTTT. Its protein is CASSLTGELGKLFF.

V and J are TRBV7-9 and TRBJ1-1; D is unclear. The CDR3 is made up of 12 amino acids. Between the trimmed V and J ends, which lost 5 bases and 6 bases, there was a span of 10 bases. The germline CDR1 and CDR2 sequences are SEHNR and FQNEAQ (reference sequence). CDR3 nucleotides: TGTGCCAGCAGCCGGCCCCGGGCTGAAGCTTTCTTT. Residues: CASSRPRAEAFF.

A few counts support this clone. This chain uses TRBV2 with TRBJ2-2; 7 nucleotides match TRBD1. The CDR3 sequence is 16 residues long. The J segment lost 5 bases and the V segment lost 6 bases, leaving 12 bases of the junction unmatched. In germline, CDR1 is SNHLY, CDR2 FYNNEI. CDR3 bases: TGTGCCAGCAGAAGCTCCCCGATGACAGGGACCGGGGAGCTGTTTTTT. Protein: CASRSSPMTGTGELFF.

This clone was detected only once. This chain connects TRBV6-2 or TRBV6-3 to TRBJ2-7, with D possibly matching TRBD2 (6 bases). Deletions cut 6 bases from V and 0 bases from J, with 18 bases between. The germline V gene encodes CDR1 MNHEY and CDR2 SVGEGT. This CDR3 spans 16 amino acids. CDR3 sequence (DNA): TGTGCCAGCAGCCCCTTAGGGTGGGAGGTCTCCTACGAGCAGTACTTC. Its translation: CASSPLGWEVSYEQYF.

For this clone: Within the sample, other DNA sequences also encode this same CDR3. V and J are TRBV5-1 and TRBJ1-2; perhaps TRBD1 as D (6 bases). Germline lookup yields CDR1 SGHRS and CDR2 YFSETQ. The CDR3 is 13 amino acids. The V and J ends lost 0 bases and 6 bases respectively, with 9 bases between them. The CDR3 bases are TGCGCCAGCAGCTTGGGGCAGGGGAATGGCTACACCTTC. Translating gives CASSLGQGNGYTF.

V usage is TRBV30 and J usage is TRBJ2-1; D is uncertain. Germline V gives CDR1 GTSNPN, CDR2 SVGIG (reference sequence). This CDR3 region has 13 residues. Trimming took off 1 base at V and 5 bases at J, with 9 bases between the two ends. The CDR3 region is CAWSATEDNEQFF. CDR3 in DNA: TGTGCCTGGAGTGCCACGGAAGACAATGAGCAGTTCTTC.

The chain joins TRBV10-3 to TRBJ1-1; the D gene is possibly TRBD1 (5 bases). CDR3 length equals 14 residues. V was shortened by 6 bases and J by 1 base, with 12 bases between the two germline ends. Germline loops: CDR1 ENHRY, CDR2 SYGVKD. The CDR3 DNA is TGTGCCATCAGCAATAGACAGCAGAACACTGAAGCTTTCTTT. It translates to CAISNRQQNTEAFF.

The chain has TRBV10-1 and TRBJ1-4; TRBD1 is a possible D gene (5 bases). Germline-derived CDR1 and CDR2 are WNHNN and SYGVQD (reference sequence). This CDR3 comprises 13 residues. Trimming left V 5 bases short and J 8 bases short, with 12 bases between. CDR3 residues: CASSSQGAEKLFF. CDR3 sequence (DNA): TGCGCCAGCAGTTCCCAGGGAGCCGAAAAACTGTTTTTT.

The genes are TRBV10-2 and TRBJ2-3; D remains unclear. Trimming took off 0 bases at V and 5 bases at J, with 9 bases between the two ends. The CDR3 sequence is 14 residues long. In germline, CDR1 is WSHSY, CDR2 SAAADI. In DNA form, the CDR3 reads TGCGCCAGCAGTGAGTCGAAAAAGCGAGATACGCAGTATTTT. Translation: CASSESKKRDTQYF.

The J gene is TRBJ1-5, the V gene TRBV27; D unresolved. The CDR3 spans 15 residues. The germline gives CDR1 MNHEY, CDR2 SMNVEV (reference sequence). The ends were cut back, 4 bases at V and 8 bases at J, with 18 bases in the middle. CDR3 DNA sequence: TGTGCCAGCAGTTCGCGGACGATTCCTACAGAGCCCCAGCATTTT. It yields the protein CASSSRTIPTEPQHF.

The chain combines TRBV7-2 with TRBJ2-1; tentatively, D is TRBD1 (7 bases). Trimming shortened V by 5 bases and J by 10 bases, and 18 bases separated the two germline ends. The CDR3 has 14 amino acids. Germline CDR1 SGHTA, CDR2 FQGNSA. The CDR3 sequence: CASSPRGLGGEQFF. CDR3 in DNA: TGTGCCAGCAGCCCCCGGGGGCTAGGGGGCGAGCAGTTCTTC.

The rearrangement uses TRBV5-1 and TRBJ2-1; 7 bases match TRBD2. Germline V CDR1 and CDR2: SGHRS, YFSETQ. The CDR3 is made up of 15 amino acids. V dropped 2 bases and J dropped 3; count of bases not matched to a gene: 5. The CDR3 sequence: CASSFLAAVYNEQFF. DNA of the CDR3: TGCGCCAGCAGCTTTCTAGCGGCCGTCTACAATGAGCAGTTCTTC.

This clone occurred once. V is TRBV30 and J is TRBJ1-4; D is unresolved. CDR3 length: 17 amino acids. CDR1 is GTSNPN and CDR2 is SVGIG in the germline V gene (reference sequence). Between the trimmed V and J ends, which lost 1 base and 0 bases, there was a span of 15 bases. In DNA, the CDR3 is TGTGCCTGGAGTGGGGGTCTCTCCTCTTCAACTAATGAAAAACTGTTTTTT. Encoded protein: CAWSGGLSSSTNEKLFF.

The V and J genes are TRBV19 and TRBJ1-3; D unclear. Germline values: CDR1 LNHDA, CDR2 SQIVND (reference sequence). The CDR3 extends over 21 amino acids. Deletions cut 0 bases from V and 2 bases from J, with 26 bases between. CDR3 nucleotide sequence: TGTGCCAGTAGTATAGATCATGGGGAGTCCTCAATGAATATAGCTGGAAACACCATATATTTT. Translating it yields CASSIDHGESSMNIAGNTIYF. The whole variable domain, filled in from reference TRBV19 and TRBJ1-3, reads DGGITQSPKYLFRKEGQNVTLSCEQNLNHDAMYWYRQDPGQGLRLIYYSQIVNDFQKGDIAEGYSVSREKKESFPLTVTSAQKNPTAFYLCASSIDHGESSMNIAGNTIYFGEGSWLTVV.

This chain uses TRBV7-2 with TRBJ1-1; D is uncertain. Deletions cut 7 bases from V and 4 bases from J, with 16 bases between. Germline CDR1 SGHTA, CDR2 FQGNSA. This CDR3 spans 14 amino acids. The CDR3 protein is CASILLGVPTEAFF. The DNA of the CDR3 is TGTGCCAGCATCCTACTCGGGGTACCCACTGAAGCTTTCTTT.

As DNA, the CDR3 is TGTGCCAGCAGTGCCCGACTAGCGCGAGGGAAGGATGAGCAGTTCTTC. This codes for CASSARLARGKDEQFF. The V gene is TRBV2, the J gene TRBJ2-1, with 8 positions matching TRBD2. There are 16 residues in the CDR3. Germline CDR1 is SNHLY and CDR2 is FYNNEI. J gave up 8 bases and V 4 bases, and 13 bases lay outside the gene matches. Full variable domain (remainder filled in from reference TRBV2 and TRBJ2-1): EPEVTQTPSHQVTQMGQEVILRCVPISNHLYFYWYRQILGQKVEFLVSFYNNEISEKSEIFDDQFSVERPDGSNFTLKIRSTKLEDSAMYFCASSARLARGKDEQFFGPGTRLTVL.